This T cell receptor beta chain was identified in a study of blood T cell repertoires in COVID-19. Sequencing used immunoSEQ multiplex PCR; TCRdb keeps in-frame clones, though not all of them. Of about 400,000 clones in the sample, roughly 90% are singletons; the top ten hold 4% to 4.5%. CDR1 and CDR2 (germline): SEHNR, FQNEAQ (reference sequence). This CDR3 contains 14 residues. With 5 bases removed from V and 3 bases from J, the gap between germline ends came to 13 bases. This receptor was taken from a woman in her thirties with acute or convalescent COVID-19. The chain recombines TRBV7-9 with TRBJ1-1; D is ambiguous. The sequenced sample was peripheral blood. Written as DNA, the CDR3 is TGTGCCAGCAGCCATGGCTGGAGATACACTGAAGCTTTCTTT. It is translated as CASSHGWRYTEAFF. The whole variable domain, remainder taken from reference TRBV7-9 and TRBJ1-1, is DTGVSQNPRHKITKRGQNVTFRCDPISEHNRLYWYRQTLGQGPEFLTYFQNEAQLEKSRLLSDRFSAERPKGSFSTLEIQRTEQGDSAMYLCASSHGWRYTEAFFGQGTRLTVV.